The sequence of this T cell receptor beta chain was determined in a study of T cell changes during pregnancy in multiple sclerosis. Using immunoSEQ multiplex PCR, the repertoire was profiled, and TCRdb retains in-frame clones only, with some absent. Among approximately 32,000 clones listed, 85% to 95% were seen once. CDR1 LNHNV and CDR2 YYDKDF come from the germline V gene (reference sequence). This CDR3 has 14 amino acids. V lost 0 bases and J lost 7, with 12 bases in between. This material consisted of CD4+ T cells from peripheral blood mononuclear cells, taken in the second trimester of pregnancy. The clonotype comes from a female donor with multiple sclerosis, enrolled in a pregnancy study. The chain is built from TRBV15 and TRBJ1-1, with TRBD1 as a possible D gene (5 bases). The CDR3 is CATSRDEGVGEAFF. The DNA for the CDR3 is TGTGCCACCAGCAGAGATGAAGGGGTTGGTGAAGCTTTCTTT. The full variable domain, in which reference TRBV15 and TRBJ1-1 provide the parts outside the CDR3, is DAMVIQNPRYQVTQFGKPVTLSCSQTLNHNVMYWYQQKSSQAPKLLFHYYDKDFNNEADTPDNFQSRRPNTSFCFLDIRSPGLGDTAMYLCATSRDEGVGEAFFGQGTRLTVV.